This T cell receptor (beta chain) stems from a study of PD-1 blockade in classical Hodgkin lymphoma (dated by TCRdb to 2018 to 2020). Concerning the study at large: Nivolumab dosing was 3 mg/kg intravenously every 2 weeks, continuing until either disease progression or unacceptable toxicity. A peripheral blood immune signature of response to PD-1 blockade in classical Hodgkin lymphoma was defined using TCR beta sequencing and CyTOF. Broader findings and caveats from the paper: The study covered only a single clinical trial cohort, and the causes of the repertoire differences, possibly disease activity or prior therapy, were still not defined. Lower diversity was seen in patients whose nivolumab began less than 1 year after ASCT, and these patients were left out of later analyses so that immune reconstitution would not confound the results. CD4+ but not CD8+ TCR diversity rose significantly by C4D1 (p=0.0027 vs p=0.16), most apparent in complete responders (p=0.02). Among trial patients, those achieving complete response had baseline diversity similar to that of newly diagnosed patients, while diversity was significantly lower in partial responders and progressors. Baseline TCR diversity was reported as lower in newly diagnosed patients than in healthy donors, and lower still in relapsed/refractory patients.

The time point label, read with the paper, signifies: cycle 4 day 1 (C4D1), after 5 to 7 weeks of nivolumab. Every trial patient had relapsed following autologous stem cell transplantation, and prior brentuximab vedotin exposure was what differed among cohorts A, B and C. CD4+ T cells were purified from thawed PBMCs by magnetic negative selection with a Miltenyi CD4+ T cell isolation kit. A total of fewer than 65 patients with relapsed/refractory classical Hodgkin lymphoma made up the trial cohort, and each patient's best overall response was complete response, partial response or progressive disease. Trial patients were treated with single-agent nivolumab in the multi-cohort phase II CheckMate 205 trial. Best overall response was determined by an independent review committee according to the 2007 International Working Group response criteria. Trial PBMCs were collected just before the start of nivolumab (C1D1) and during therapy at cycle 2 day 1 and cycle 4 day 1. Peripheral blood was collected in 8 mL Vacutainer Cell Preparation Tubes, from which PBMCs were isolated by centrifugation and then cryopreserved. Purified CD4+ and CD8+ fractions were prepared only for cases with an additional available PBMC sample. On LS columns in a quadroMACS separator, the magnetically labelled cells were depleted, and the flow-through was collected as the purified fraction.

To note about this clone: Its antigen has not been determined. No qualities accompany the bases; no much larger clone lies one base away.

Genomic DNA was extracted with the Qiagen DNeasy kit from unsorted PBMCs and from negatively selected CD4+ and CD8+ fractions. Amplification of TCR beta CDR3 regions was done by immunoSEQ multiplex PCR with primers that anneal to V and J segments. A synthetic immune receptor repertoire was used to minimize amplification bias, and any residual bias was removed computationally once sequencing was done. As for how the authors treated the data: Repertoire diversity was quantified as the Shannon entropy index using custom Python scripts. Unsorted, CD4+ and CD8+ repertoires were analyzed separately, except for combined analyses in which CD4+ and CD8+ sequences were merged in silico. A clone was considered expanded if an increase in frequency of at least 2-fold after treatment relative to C1D1 was found, and a pseudocount of 0.5 was applied to clones undetected at baseline. Clones with 0 or 1 copy at C1D1 were classified as singleton clones, and clones with 2 or more copies were classified as non-singleton clones. Clones expanded in unsorted samples were annotated as CD4+, CD8+ or unknown by matching protein sequences in sorted samples from the same patient. Wilcoxon tests were applied to paired samples to test diversity changes from C1D1 to C4D1. Here the immuneACCESS table is served through TCRdb, limited to in-frame sequences with V and J called. Missing clones are a known gap in these copies; in checked studies unresolved V genes cover under half, and the rest lacks a known reason. The V and J calls and clone size come from that table; D and trimming were worked out from the DNA. The sample table shows 25,000 to 35,000 clones, and approximately 89% are seen once. The top ten clonotypes cover 2% to 2.5% of the sample.

V loses 7 bases of germline sequence and J loses 9 bases, and the interval between the two ends is 25 bases. The CDR3 runs 17 amino acids, cysteine and phenylalanine included. This entry keeps only the CDR3 DNA: 51 bases, framed from base 1. CDR1 and CDR2 are read off the germline V gene as MDHEN and SYDVKM. Recombination joined TRBV28 with TRBJ1-6; TRBD1 is possibly the D segment (5 matching bases). The TCR was taken from a human donor with classical Hodgkin lymphoma. This sample comprised CD4+ T cells from blood, obtained before the fourth cycle of nivolumab. The DNA reads as follows: TGTGCCAGCACCCGAGCCTCCGGGGGGGGAGGAAGTTCACCCCTCCACTTT. This encodes CASTRASGGGGSSPLHF.